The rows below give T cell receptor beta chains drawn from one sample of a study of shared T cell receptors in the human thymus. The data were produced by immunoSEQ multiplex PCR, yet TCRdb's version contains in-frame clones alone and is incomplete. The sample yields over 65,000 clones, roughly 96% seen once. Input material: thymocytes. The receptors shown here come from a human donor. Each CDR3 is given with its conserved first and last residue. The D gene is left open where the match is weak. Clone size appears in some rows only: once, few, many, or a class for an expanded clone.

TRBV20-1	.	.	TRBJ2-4	TGCAGTGCTAGTCCAGACATTCAGTACTTC	CSASPDIQYF
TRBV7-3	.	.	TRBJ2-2	TGTGCCAGCAGCCCCCCCGGGACACGGAACACCGGGGAGCTGTTTTTT	CASSPPGTRNTGELFF
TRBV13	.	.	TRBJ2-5	TGTGCCAGCAGCGAGGGGACAAACCTACCCCAAGAGACCCAGTACTTC	CASSEGTNLPQETQYF
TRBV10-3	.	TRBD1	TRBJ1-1	TGTGCCATCAGTAAAGGACAGGGGGGTGCGAACACTGAAGCTTTCTTT	CAISKGQGGANTEAFF
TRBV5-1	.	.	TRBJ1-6	TGCGCCAGCAGCTTGTATCAGGGAGGTTCACCCCTCCACTTT	CASSLYQGGSPLHF
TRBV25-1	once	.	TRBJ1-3	TGTGCCAGCAGCCAGGTTTCCCAGAATAGTAGCTCTGGAAACACCATATATTTT	CASSQVSQNSSSGNTIYF
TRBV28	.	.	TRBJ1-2	TGTGCCAGCAGTTTCCGGCAGCTTTATGGCTACACCTTC	CASSFRQLYGYTF
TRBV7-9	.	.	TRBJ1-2	TGTGCCAGCAGCCTAGAAAGTCCGGGAAAACCCCTGGGGGACTATGGCTACACCTTC	CASSLESPGKPLGDYGYTF
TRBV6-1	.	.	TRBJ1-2	TGTGCCAGCAGTGGTCGGGACACCCGAACGGAAGGCTACACCTTC	CASSGRDTRTEGYTF
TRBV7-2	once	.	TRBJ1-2	TGTGCCAGCAGCTTAGGGGTGGAGAGGAACTATGGCTACACCTTC	CASSLGVERNYGYTF
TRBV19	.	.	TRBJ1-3	TGTGCCATTACCCGGGGAAACACCATATATTTT	CAITRGNTIYF
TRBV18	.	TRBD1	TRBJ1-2	TGTGCCAGCTCACCAAGACAGGGAAGTTGGAACTATGGCTACACCTTC	CASSPRQGSWNYGYTF
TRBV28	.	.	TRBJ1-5	TGTGCCAGCAGTTTCCTTCTTCAGCCCCAGCATTTT	CASSFLLQPQHF
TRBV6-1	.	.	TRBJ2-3	TGTGCCAGCAGTGAATCCCGACTAGTTATGACAGATACGCAGTATTTT	CASSESRLVMTDTQYF
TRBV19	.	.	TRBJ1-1	TGTGCCAGTAGTCCGACACATAAGAACACTGAAGCTTTCTTT	CASSPTHKNTEAFF
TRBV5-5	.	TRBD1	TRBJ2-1	TGTGCCAGCAGCAGACAGGGGTTAAGTCCCAATGAGCAGTTCTTC	CASSRQGLSPNEQFF
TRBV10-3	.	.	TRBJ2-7	TGTGCCATCAGTGACTCACTGCTTGGGTATAGCTCCTACGAGCAGTACTTC	CAISDSLLGYSSYEQYF
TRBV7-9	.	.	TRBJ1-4	TGTGCCAGCAGCCCGGGACAACGCGCTGCAACTAATGAAAAACTGTTTTTT	CASSPGQRAATNEKLFF
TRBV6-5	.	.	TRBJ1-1	TGTGCCAGCAGTTACTCGAGGACGGCGAACACTGAAGCTTTCTTT	CASSYSRTANTEAFF
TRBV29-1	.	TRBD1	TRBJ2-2	TGCAGCGTTGAAGGGGACAGGGGCGCACCGAACACCGGGGAGCTGTTTTTT	CSVEGDRGAPNTGELFF
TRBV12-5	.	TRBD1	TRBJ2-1	TGTGCTAGTGGTTTGGTACGGCGAGAAGGGACAGGGGGGATCCATGAGCAGTTCTTC	CASGLVRREGTGGIHEQFF
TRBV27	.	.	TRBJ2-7	TGTGCCAGCAGTTTACACGGGACCTCCTACGAGCAGTACTTC	CASSLHGTSYEQYF
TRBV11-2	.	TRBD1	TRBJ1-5	TGTGCCAGCAGACCGAATGGGACAGGGCCGAATCAGCCCCAGCATTTT	CASRPNGTGPNQPQHF
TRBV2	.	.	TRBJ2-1	TGTGCCAGCAGTGAGGACCCTCGTGAAAGAGGGGGATTCTCCTACAATGAGCAGTTCTTC	CASSEDPRERGGFSYNEQFF
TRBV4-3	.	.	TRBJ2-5	TGCGCCAGCAGCCAGGCGCAGGGCTTTGGGGAGACCCAGTACTTC	CASSQAQGFGETQYF
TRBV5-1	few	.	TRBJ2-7	TGCGCCAGCAGCTCAAAGCCCCAGGTCATCTCCTACGAGCAGTACTTC	CASSSKPQVISYEQYF
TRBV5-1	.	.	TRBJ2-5	TGCGCCAGCAGCTTTAGCGGCCAAGAGACCCAGTACTTC	CASSFSGQETQYF
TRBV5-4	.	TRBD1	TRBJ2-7	TGTGCCAGCAGCCCCAACAGGGGTTCCTCCTACGAGCAGTACTTC	CASSPNRGSSYEQYF
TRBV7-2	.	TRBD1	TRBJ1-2	TGTGCCAGCAGCTCAGACAGGGATTATGGCTACACCTTC	CASSSDRDYGYTF
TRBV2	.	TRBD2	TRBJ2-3	TGTGCCAGCAGGAGAGGGCGGGGGACGAGCACAGATACGCAGTATTTT	CASRRGRGTSTDTQYF
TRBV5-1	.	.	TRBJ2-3	TGCGCCAGCAAAGGGGGGGGTCAGGCCGGCACAGATACGCAGTATTTT	CASKGGGQAGTDTQYF
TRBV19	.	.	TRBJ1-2	TGTGCCAGGAGACATGTGAAAGGTGTTCGTAGGTATGGCTACACCTTC	CARRHVKGVRRYGYTF
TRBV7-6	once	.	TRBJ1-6	TGTGCCAGCAGAGAGCGCTCCTCCTATAATTCACCCCTCCACTTT	CASRERSSYNSPLHF
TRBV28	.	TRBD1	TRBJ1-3	TGTGCCAGCACCCGAGGACAGGGGGTATCTGGAAACACCATATATTTT	CASTRGQGVSGNTIYF
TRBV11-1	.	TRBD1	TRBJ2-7	TGTGCCAGCAGCCGAGGACAGGGGCCGCTTAGCTGGGCCTACGAGCAGTACTTC	CASSRGQGPLSWAYEQYF
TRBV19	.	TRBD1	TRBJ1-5	TGTGCCAGTAGTCGACAGGGACTCTATTATAGCAATCAGCCCCAGCATTTT	CASSRQGLYYSNQPQHF
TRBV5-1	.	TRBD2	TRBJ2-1	TGCGCCAGCAGTGTGGCCTGGGACTCGGGGGGCAATGAGCAGTTCTTC	CASSVAWDSGGNEQFF
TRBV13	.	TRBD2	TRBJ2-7	TGTGCCAGCAGACCTGAGACAGTAGCGGGCGACTACTACGAGCAGTACTTC	CASRPETVAGDYYEQYF
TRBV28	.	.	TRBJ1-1	TGTGCCAGCAGCTTCGACAGAGACACTGAAGCTTTCTTT	CASSFDRDTEAFF
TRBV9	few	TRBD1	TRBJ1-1	TGTGCCAGCAGCCCTGGGACAGGGCCCCAAGCTTTCTTT	CASSPGTGPQAFF
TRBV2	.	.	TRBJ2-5	TGTGCCAGCAGAATCGGGACGCCTAAACCTGGGCACCAAGAGACCCAGTACTTC	CASRIGTPKPGHQETQYF
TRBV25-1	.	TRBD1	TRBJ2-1	TGTGCCAGCAGTGCCAACCGGGACAGGGCACTCGATGAGCAGTTCTTC	CASSANRDRALDEQFF
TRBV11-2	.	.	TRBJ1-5	TGTGCCAGCAGCTCAGGGTTTAGCAATCAGCCCCAGCATTTT	CASSSGFSNQPQHF
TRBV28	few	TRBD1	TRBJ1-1	TGTGCCAGCAGTTTATCAGGGGGGAAGGCTGAAGCTTTCTTT	CASSLSGGKAEAFF
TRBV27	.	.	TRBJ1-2	TGTGCCAGCAGCCCCCTGCGGGGGCGCGGATTAGTTTACCACTCTAACTATGGCTACACCTTC	CASSPLRGRGLVYHSNYGYTF
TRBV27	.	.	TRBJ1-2	TGTGCCAGCAGTTTATCTAGGGGCTATGGCTACACCTTC	CASSLSRGYGYTF
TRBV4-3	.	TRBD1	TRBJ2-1	TGCGCCAGCAGCCAAGGGGACAGGGGGGGAAATGAGCAGTTCTTC	CASSQGDRGGNEQFF
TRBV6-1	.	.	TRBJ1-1	TGTGCCAGCAGTGACCGGGCGGTAGTCCCGAACACTGAAGCTTTCTTT	CASSDRAVVPNTEAFF
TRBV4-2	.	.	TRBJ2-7	TGTGCCAGCAGCCAAGTTCCCGACCACCGCTACGAGCAGTACTTC	CASSQVPDHRYEQYF
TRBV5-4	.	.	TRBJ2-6	TGTGCCAGCAGCTTGGCGGGACCTAGCTCTGGGGCCAACGTCCTGACTTTC	CASSLAGPSSGANVLTF
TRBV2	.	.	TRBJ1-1	TGTGCCAGCCACCTGGGCACTGAAGCTTTCTTT	CASHLGTEAFF
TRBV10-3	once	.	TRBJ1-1	TGTGCCATCAGTGAGTCCCCGGGCGGTAACACTGAAGCTTTCTTT	CAISESPGGNTEAFF
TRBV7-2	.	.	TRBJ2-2	TGTGCCAGCAGCCTTAGGCTCCGGGACCCTGCGAACACCGGGGAGCTGTTTTTT	CASSLRLRDPANTGELFF